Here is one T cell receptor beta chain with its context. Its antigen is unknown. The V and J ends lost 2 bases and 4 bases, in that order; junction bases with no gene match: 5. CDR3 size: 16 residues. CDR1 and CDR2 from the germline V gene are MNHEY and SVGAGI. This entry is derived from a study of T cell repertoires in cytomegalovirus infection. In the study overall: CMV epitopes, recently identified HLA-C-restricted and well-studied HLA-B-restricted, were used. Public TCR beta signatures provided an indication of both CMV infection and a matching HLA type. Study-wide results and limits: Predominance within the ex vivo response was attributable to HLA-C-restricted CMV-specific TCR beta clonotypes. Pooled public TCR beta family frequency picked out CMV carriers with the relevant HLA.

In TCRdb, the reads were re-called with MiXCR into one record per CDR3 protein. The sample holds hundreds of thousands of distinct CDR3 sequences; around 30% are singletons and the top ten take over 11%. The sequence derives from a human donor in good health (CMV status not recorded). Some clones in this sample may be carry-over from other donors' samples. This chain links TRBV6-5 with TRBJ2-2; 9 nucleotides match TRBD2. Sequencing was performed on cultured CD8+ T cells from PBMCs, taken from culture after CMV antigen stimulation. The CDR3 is CASSYGAGGPTGELFF. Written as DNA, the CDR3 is TGTGCCAGCAGTTACGGAGCGGGGGGCCCCACCGGGGAGCTGTTTTTT.